This TCR beta chain was documented in a study of T cell repertoires in cytomegalovirus infection. Overall study: Signatures in public TCR beta sequences pointed to both CMV infection and matching HLA type. Study findings and constraints: HLA-C-restricted CMV-specific TCR beta clonotypes were dominant in the ex vivo response. Adding up the frequency of public TCR beta families identified people who carried CMV plus the relevant HLA.

CDR3 length equals 13 residues. TCRdb recomputed calls from the reads with MiXCR, one row per CDR3 protein. This sample carries roughly 100,000 distinct CDR3 sequences, 16% of them seen once, and the ten largest clones take 8%. With respect to this clonotype: Its antigen is still unknown. Compared with germline, one end of the junction differs, possibly owing to a read error.

Material: PBMCs. The clonotype originates from a human donor in good health (CMV status not recorded). Some clones in this sample may be carry-over from other donors' samples. V gene TRBV12-3 or TRBV12-4 combines with J gene TRBJ2-6; D gene uncertain. CDR3 nucleotides: TGTGCCAGCAGCAGCTCTGCGGCCAACGTCCTGACTTTC. Translation: CASSSSAANVLTF.